The 27 T cell receptor beta chains presented below share a single source sample, sequenced in a study of regulatory T cells in long-lasting Graves disease. TCR beta libraries were built with iRepertoire HTBI primers and Arm-PCR of CDR3 regions. TCRdb re-analysed the multiplex PCR reads in MiXCR, keeping a single row per CDR3 protein. The sample includes about 420,000 distinct CDR3 sequences, about a sixth of them seen just once. This sample's time point: newly diagnosed GD, antithyroid drugs for less than 3 months. Extracted RNA from PBMCs served as the source of the TCR library. These data were also reused for a study on T cells in Graves' hyperthyroidism and ophthalmopathy.

The specimen was peripheral blood mononuclear cells (PBMCs), collected at new diagnosis, from a patient treated with antithyroid drugs. Source of these receptors: a young woman with Graves disease.

The chain has TRBV9 and TRBJ2-5; D is possibly TRBD2 (5 bases). V lost 2 bases and J lost 3, with 8 bases in between. The CDR3 spans 13 residues. Germline assignment: CDR1 SGDLS and CDR2 YYNGEE. CDR3 in amino acids: CASSVAGKETQYF. The CDR3 DNA follows: TGTGCCAGCAGCGTCGCCGGGAAAGAGACCCAGTACTTC.

This clonotype was seen repeatedly, ten times or more. V and J are TRBV30 and TRBJ2-7; D perhaps matches TRBD2 (6 bases). Trimming stripped 3 bases from V and 8 bases from J, with 11 bases between. The germline V gene encodes CDR1 GTSNPN and CDR2 SVGIG (reference sequence). CDR3 length equals 11 residues. The CDR3 loop reads CAWSSGGKQYF. The CDR3 DNA reads as TGTGCCTGGAGCTCCGGGGGTAAGCAGTACTTC.

This clonotype was observed many times. A junction end diverges from the germline sequence, so it may reflect a read error. CDR3 nucleotide sequence: TGTGCCAGCAGCAGGTCTTTGGGACAGGGTTACGATACGCAGTATTTT. This sequence encodes CASSRSLGQGYDTQYF. This chain links TRBV5-1 with TRBJ2-3, with 9 bases that match TRBD1. CDR1 is SGHRS and CDR2 is YFSETQ in the germline V gene. This CDR3 comprises 16 residues.

The table lists this clonotype with a few counts. The chain's CDR3 is CASSYPKTGRNQPQHF. The DNA of the CDR3 is TGTGCCAGCAGTTACCCCAAGACAGGGAGGAATCAGCCCCAGCATTTT. The chain links TRBV28 to TRBJ1-5; 7 nucleotides agree with TRBD1. Looked up from germline, CDR1 is MDHEN and CDR2 is SYDVKM. This CDR3 comprises 16 residues. V was clipped by 4 bases and J by 4 bases; unmatched bases: 10.

This clonotype was observed a handful of times. The chain combines TRBV20-1 with TRBJ2-5; TRBD2 aligns across 11 bases. Germline V gene lookup returns CDR1 DFQATT and CDR2 SNEGSKA (reference sequence). The CDR3 sequence is 13 residues long. Losses at the gene ends were 6 bases for V and 5 bases for J; bases not matched to a gene: 5. The CDR3 region has the DNA TGCAGTGCGAGGACTAGCGGGTTTGAGACCCAGTACTTC. This encodes CSARTSGFETQYF.

This clonotype came up a few times. J is TRBJ2-1 and V is TRBV20-1; TRBD2 matches 10 bases. The CDR3 runs 16 residues. Germline lookup yields CDR1 DFQATT and CDR2 SNEGSKA (reference sequence). The V segment lost 0 bases and the J segment 13 bases; nucleotides outside the gene matches: 15. The CDR3 spells CSARDLGLASPGGQFF. In nucleotides, the CDR3 is TGCAGTGCTAGAGACCTGGGACTAGCGTCCCCAGGGGGCCAGTTCTTC.

This clonotype appeared many times. The V gene is TRBV24-1, the J gene TRBJ2-5; TRBD1 agrees at 10 bases. This CDR3 comprises 18 residues. Trimming cost V 6 bases and J 1 base; bases outside gene matches: 13. Germline assignment: CDR1 KGHDR and CDR2 SFDVKD. The CDR3 DNA reads TGTGCCACCAGTTCTCCGGGACAGGGGATGTCTGGCCAAGAGACCCAGTACTTC. Translating it yields CATSSPGQGMSGQETQYF.

CDR3 DNA: TGTGCCAGCAGCCCAAACAGGGAATCCTACGAGCAGTACTTC. This codes for CASSPNRESYEQYF. The J gene is TRBJ2-7, the V gene TRBV7-3, with a tentative D call TRBD1 (6 bases). The CDR3 contains 14 residues. Germline V lookup: CDR1 SGHTA, CDR2 FQGTGA. V was trimmed by 5 bases and J by 1 base, leaving 12 bases between them. The full variable domain, with the rest looked up from reference TRBV7-3 and TRBJ2-7, is GAGVSQTPSNKVTEKGKYVELRCDPISGHTALYWYRQSLGQGPEFLIYFQGTGAADDSGLPNDRFFAVRPEGSVSTLKIQRTERGDSAVYLCASSPNRESYEQYFGPGTRLTVT.

This clonotype was seen many times. The CDR3 reads CASSTTAATGNQPQHF. In nucleotides, the CDR3 is TGTGCCAGCAGTACGACAGCCGCGACGGGCAATCAGCCCCAGCATTTT. The V gene is TRBV12-3 or TRBV12-4, the J gene TRBJ1-5, with a tentative D call TRBD1 (5 bases). The CDR3 covers 16 residues. Trimming took 5 bases from V and 2 from J, leaving 16 bases between them.

This clonotype was observed many times. J is TRBJ2-1 and V is TRBV27; D remains ambiguous. The CDR3 extends over 14 amino acids. CDR1 is MNHEY and CDR2 is SMNVEV in the germline V gene (reference sequence). The germline V and J ends were trimmed by 3 bases and 2 bases, with 8 bases remaining between them. The CDR3 DNA is TGTGCCAGCAGTTTTTTACAAACCTACAATGAGCAGTTCTTC. It codes for CASSFLQTYNEQFF.

This clonotype was seen repeatedly, ten times or more. J is TRBJ2-7 and V is TRBV12-3 or TRBV12-4; 10 nucleotides match TRBD1. V shed 2 bases, J shed 5 bases, and the junction held 9 bases outside the gene matches. CDR3 size: 16 residues. CDR3 in DNA: TGTGCCAGCAGTTTACTTGCGGGACAGGGGTTCCACGAGCAGTACTTC. This encodes CASSLLAGQGFHEQYF.

The sample holds a few counts of this clonotype. The chain recombines TRBV7-2 with TRBJ2-5; D unresolved. This CDR3 comprises 13 residues. Germline V gene data show CDR1 as SGHTA and CDR2 as FQGNSA. V lost 3 bases and J 4 bases, leaving 9 bases between the germline ends. The CDR3 sequence: CASSFEVSETQYF. Here the CDR3 DNA reads TGTGCCAGCAGCTTCGAGGTTTCAGAGACCCAGTACTTC.

This clonotype has at least ten counts. The chain carries TRBV7-9 and TRBJ2-7, with unresolved D. The CDR3 runs to 13 residues. V gave up 5 bases and J gave up 1 base, with 9 bases separating them. Germline loops: CDR1 SEHNR, CDR2 FQNEAQ (reference sequence). CDR3 nucleotide sequence: TGTGCCAGCAGCCTCCGGGTTTCCTACGAGCAGTACTTC. This encodes CASSLRVSYEQYF. Full variable domain (remainder filled in from reference TRBV7-9 and TRBJ2-7): DTGVSQNPRHKITKRGQNVTFRCDPISEHNRLYWYRQTLGQGPEFLTYFQNEAQLEKSRLLSDRFSAERPKGSFSTLEIQRTEQGDSAMYLCASSLRVSYEQYFGPGTRLTVT.

This clonotype was observed a few times. J is TRBJ1-4 and V is TRBV20-1; D is perhaps TRBD1 (5 bases). CDR3 size: 14 residues. The germline CDR1 and CDR2 sequences are DFQATT and SNEGSKA (reference sequence). Trimming shortened V by 0 bases and J by 7 bases, and 12 bases separated the two germline ends. CDR3 nucleotides: TGCAGTGCTAGAGATCTGGGGGAAACTGAAAAACTGTTTTTT. The encoded protein is CSARDLGETEKLFF.

The chain is built from TRBV5-6 and TRBJ1-3; TRBD1 is a possible D gene (6 bases). CDR1 and CDR2 (germline): SGHDT, YYEEEE. V lost 4 bases and J 1 base, leaving 12 bases between the germline ends. This CDR3 region has 15 residues. Here the CDR3 reads CASSARTVSGNTIYF. The DNA for the CDR3 is TGTGCCAGCAGCGCCAGGACAGTGTCTGGAAACACCATATATTTT.

About this clonotype: One junction end does not reproduce the germline sequence, and a read error may be involved. The chain recombines TRBV27 with TRBJ2-7; 8 bases map to TRBD2. Looked up from germline, CDR1 is MNHEY and CDR2 is SMNVEV (reference sequence). The CDR3 totals 15 residues. CDR3 amino acids: CASSPRAGVAYEQCF. Written as DNA, the CDR3 is TGTGCCAGCAGTCCAAGAGCGGGAGTGGCCTACGAGCAGTGCTTC.

The table lists this clonotype with many counts. The chain recombines TRBV5-1 with TRBJ2-3; 11 nucleotides agree with TRBD2. The germline CDR1 and CDR2 sequences are SGHRS and YFSETQ. V lost 1 base, J lost 5 bases, and 6 bases stayed unmatched. The CDR3 contains 16 residues. The CDR3 reads CASSLLAGGRGDTQYF. CDR3 sequence (DNA): TGCGCCAGCAGCTTGCTAGCGGGAGGCCGTGGAGATACGCAGTATTTT.

This clonotype appeared a few times. J is TRBJ2-7 and V is TRBV28, with 7 bases that match TRBD2. This CDR3 contains 15 residues. V was clipped by 6 bases and J by 4 bases; unmatched bases: 12. CDR1 is MDHEN, CDR2 SYDVKM, per germline. The CDR3 coding sequence is TGTGCCAGCAGGGGTACTAGCGCCACTTTATACGAGCAGTACTTC. It specifies CASRGTSATLYEQYF.

This clonotype was detected many times. The chain has TRBV3-1 and TRBJ2-2, with 7 bases identical to TRBD2. In germline, CDR1 is LGHDT, CDR2 YNNKEL (reference sequence). The trim removed 8 bases at V and 5 bases at J, leaving 8 bases unmatched. CDR3 length: 14 amino acids. CDR3: CASLAGEDTGELFF. CDR3 nucleotide sequence: TGTGCCAGCCTGGCGGGAGAGGATACCGGGGAGCTGTTTTTT.

This clonotype turned up a few times. V gene TRBV10-2 combines with J gene TRBJ2-3, with TRBD1 as a possible D gene (5 bases). From germline, CDR1 is WSHSY and CDR2 SAAADI. V lost 2 bases and J lost 10, with 16 bases in between. The CDR3 loop spans 14 amino acids. In DNA, the CDR3 is TGCGCCAGCAGTGAGGCTAGTAGGCTCAGGGCGCAGTATTTT. Its translation is CASSEASRLRAQYF.

Points on this clonotype: A read error is likely here: a far larger clone is one base away. The chain joins TRBV7-2 to TRBJ2-3; the match to TRBD2 covers 7 bases. The CDR3 sequence is 14 residues long. Germline CDR1 and CDR2: SGHTA and FQGNSA. The CDR3 here is CANSLTAGADTQYF. The CDR3, as DNA: TGTGCCAACAGTTTAACGGCGGGAGCAGACACGCAGTATTTT.

This clonotype was seen repeatedly, ten times or more. CDR3 in DNA: TGTGCCAGCAGTCCCCTCGGGAACAGGGTATCTAGCGGGTCCGCAGATACGCAGTATTTT. It specifies CASSPLGNRVSSGSADTQYF. V and J are TRBV2 and TRBJ2-3, with 8 bases aligning to TRBD2. Germline values: CDR1 SNHLY, CDR2 FYNNEI. This CDR3 is built from 20 residues. V gave up 5 bases and J gave up 4 bases; unmatched junction bases: 23. The whole variable domain, filled in from reference TRBV2 and TRBJ2-3, reads EPEVTQTPSHQVTQMGQEVILRCVPISNHLYFYWYRQILGQKVEFLVSFYNNEISEKSEIFDDQFSVERPDGSNFTLKIRSTKLEDSAMYFCASSPLGNRVSSGSADTQYFGPGTRLTVL.

This clonotype was picked up a small number of times. The chain couples TRBV7-2 to TRBJ1-6, with D unresolved. Germline V gene lookup returns CDR1 SGHTA and CDR2 FQGNSA. The CDR3 has 15 residues. V shed 2 bases and J shed 5 bases, with 10 bases lying between them. The CDR3 is CASSLLSLHNSPLHF. Written as DNA, the CDR3 is TGTGCCAGCAGCTTATTGTCTCTGCATAATTCACCCCTCCACTTT.

Remarks on this clonotype: With only one base between it and a far larger clone, this is likely a read error. The chain joins TRBV30 to TRBJ2-7; D remains unclear. The ends were cut back, 2 bases at V and 7 bases at J, with 12 bases in the middle. The CDR3 runs 12 residues. CDR1 is GTSNPN, CDR2 SVGIG, per germline (reference sequence). The CDR3 protein is CAWSLGYNEQYF. The DNA for the CDR3 is TGTGCCTGGAGTCTAGGGTACAATGAGCAGTACTTC. The variable domain in full, completed from reference TRBV30 and TRBJ2-7, reads SQTIHQWPATLVQPVGSPLSLECTVEGTSNPNLYWYRQAAGRGLQLLFYSVGIGQISSEVPQNLSASRPQDRQFILSSKKLLLSDSGFYLCAWSLGYNEQYFGPGTRLTVT.

The sample holds a few counts of this clonotype. V and J are TRBV9 and TRBJ2-7, with D possibly being TRBD1 (6 bases). CDR3 size: 15 residues. Trimming removed 4 bases at V and 0 bases at J, with 14 bases between. CDR1 and CDR2 (germline): SGDLS, YYNGEE. CDR3 bases: TGTGCCAGCAGCCCCCAGATACAGGGCTCCTACGAGCAGTACTTC. This codes for CASSPQIQGSYEQYF.

The sample holds many counts of this clonotype. J is TRBJ1-1 and V is TRBV6-1; 9 bases are a match to TRBD1. This CDR3 spans 13 amino acids. The V gene's germline CDR1 is MNHNS and CDR2 SASEGT. Trimming cost V 5 bases and J 7 bases; bases outside gene matches: 5. CDR3 DNA sequence: TGTGCCAGCAGTAGCACAGGGGGCAATGAAGCTTTCTTT. As protein: CASSSTGGNEAFF.

This clonotype occurred many times. The chain employs TRBV11-2 and TRBJ2-7, with D perhaps matching TRBD2 (5 bases). The germline V gene encodes CDR1 SGHAT and CDR2 FQNNGV. The length of the CDR3 is 15 residues. The ends were cut back, 5 bases at V and 1 base at J, with 15 bases in the middle. The CDR3 nucleotides read TGTGCCAGCAGCGAGACGCGAGCGGAGTCCTACGAGCAGTACTTC. Translated: CASSETRAESYEQYF. The full variable domain, completed using reference TRBV11-2 and TRBJ2-7, is EAGVAQSPRYKIIEKRQSVAFWCNPISGHATLYWYQQILGQGPKLLIQFQNNGVVDDSQLPKDRFSAERLKGVDSTLKIQPAKLEDSAVYLCASSETRAESYEQYFGPGTRLTVT.